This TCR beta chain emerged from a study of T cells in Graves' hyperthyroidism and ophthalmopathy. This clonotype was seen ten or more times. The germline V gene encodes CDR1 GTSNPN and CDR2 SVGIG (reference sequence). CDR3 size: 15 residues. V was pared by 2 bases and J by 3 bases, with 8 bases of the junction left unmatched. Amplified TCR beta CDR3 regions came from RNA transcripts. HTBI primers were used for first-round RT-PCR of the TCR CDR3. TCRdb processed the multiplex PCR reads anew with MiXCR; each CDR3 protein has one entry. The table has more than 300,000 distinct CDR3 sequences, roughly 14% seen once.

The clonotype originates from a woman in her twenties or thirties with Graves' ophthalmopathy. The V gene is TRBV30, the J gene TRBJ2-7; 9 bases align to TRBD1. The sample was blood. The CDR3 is CAWSIGGTGFYEQYF. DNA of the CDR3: TGTGCCTGGAGTATTGGCGGGACAGGGTTCTACGAGCAGTACTTC.